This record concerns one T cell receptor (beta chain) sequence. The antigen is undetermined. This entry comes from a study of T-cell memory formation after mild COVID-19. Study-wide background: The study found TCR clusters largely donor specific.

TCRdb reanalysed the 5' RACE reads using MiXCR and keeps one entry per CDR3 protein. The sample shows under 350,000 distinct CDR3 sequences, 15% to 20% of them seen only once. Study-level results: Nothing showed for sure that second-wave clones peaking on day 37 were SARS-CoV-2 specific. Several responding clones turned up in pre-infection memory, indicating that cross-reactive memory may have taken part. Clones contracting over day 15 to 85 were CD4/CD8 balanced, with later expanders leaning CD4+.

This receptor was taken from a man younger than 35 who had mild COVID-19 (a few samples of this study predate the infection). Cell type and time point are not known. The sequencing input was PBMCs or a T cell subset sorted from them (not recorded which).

The CDR3 DNA reads as TGTGCCAGCAGGACGCGGGGGCCGAACACCGGGGAGCTGTTTTTT. It is translated as CASRTRGPNTGELFF. The chain combines TRBV6-1 with TRBJ2-2; possible D gene TRBD2, 7 bases. This CDR3 spans 15 amino acids. The germline V gene encodes CDR1 MNHNS and CDR2 SASEGT. V lost 6 bases, J lost 0 bases, and 11 bases lay in between.